Listed below are T cell receptor beta chains from one sample, sequenced in a study of blood T cell repertoires in COVID-19. Produced via immunoSEQ multiplex PCR; TCRdb's table is partial and in-frame only. Among some 120,000 clones listed, about 76% were seen once. Specimen: peripheral blood. Receptor source: a man aged 80 or over with acute or convalescent COVID-19. Each CDR3 is given with its conserved first and last residue. D genes are given only for firm matches. Clone size is stated in some rows and not others, as once, few, many or a class when expanded.

CDR3aa	CDR3nt	abundance	d_gene	v_gene	j_gene
CASSPQGGAQYF	TGTGCCAGCAGTCCACAGGGTGGTGCCCAGTACTTC	.	.	TRBV6-5	TRBJ2-5
CATSDWRGNTGELFF	TGTGCCACCAGTGATTGGAGGGGGAACACCGGGGAGCTGTTTTTT	.	.	TRBV24-1	TRBJ2-2
CASSQVGGNTEAFF	TGTGCCAGCAGCCAAGTAGGGGGCAACACTGAAGCTTTCTTT	.	TRBD1	TRBV3-1/TRBV3-2	TRBJ1-1
CASSPSGGMNTEAFF	TGTGCCAGCAGCCCCTCAGGGGGCATGAACACTGAAGCTTTCTTT	.	TRBD1	TRBV6-5	TRBJ1-1
CASSLPDSPYGYTF	TGTGCCAGCAGCTTACCCGACAGCCCCTATGGCTACACCTTC	.	.	TRBV5-4	TRBJ1-2
CASSVGGSTGELFF	TGTGCCAGCAGCGTGGGGGGGAGCACCGGGGAGCTGTTTTTT	.	TRBD2	TRBV7-2	TRBJ2-2
CASTEAGNYGYTF	TGTGCCAGCACCGAGGCGGGGAACTATGGCTACACCTTC	.	.	TRBV28	TRBJ1-2
CASSPPGQLIAKNIQYF	TGTGCCAGCTCACCACCGGGTCAACTAATAGCCAAAAACATTCAGTACTTC	.	.	TRBV18	TRBJ2-4
CASSLAAPSYFQFF	TGTGCCAGCAGCTTAGCGGCCCCTAGTTATTTCCAGTTCTTC	.	.	TRBV7-9	TRBJ2-1
CASSKGGLSYEQYF	TGTGCCAGTAGTAAAGGGGGTCTCTCCTACGAGCAGTACTTC	.	.	TRBV19	TRBJ2-7
CASSYSSNPAYEQYF	TGTGCCAGCAGTTACTCGTCCAACCCGGCCTACGAGCAGTACTTC	many	.	TRBV6-5	TRBJ2-7
CASSPRLGGRTDTQYF	TGTGCCAGCAGCCCCCGCCTGGGGGGGCGCACAGATACGCAGTATTTT	.	.	TRBV9	TRBJ2-3
CSASYRLAGGTDTQYF	TGCAGTGCTAGTTATAGACTAGCGGGAGGCACAGATACGCAGTATTTT	.	TRBD2	TRBV20-1	TRBJ2-3
CASSLTRLPYEQYF	TGTGCCAGCAGCCTGACGAGGCTACCCTACGAGCAGTACTTC	.	.	TRBV3-1/TRBV3-2	TRBJ2-7
CASSSVEGYGYTF	TGTGCCAGCAGCTCCGTTGAGGGCTATGGCTACACCTTC	.	.	TRBV5-6	TRBJ1-2
CASSPDRGLSSPLHF	TGTGCCAGCAGCCCCGACAGGGGGCTGAGTTCACCCCTCCACTTT	.	TRBD1	TRBV7-9	TRBJ1-6
CASRAATGDGRPQHF	TGTGCCAGCAGAGCCGCAACAGGGGATGGTCGGCCCCAGCATTTT	.	TRBD1	TRBV6-6	TRBJ1-5
CASSLQNTEAFF	TGTGCCAGCAGTTTACAGAACACTGAAGCTTTCTTT	.	.	TRBV28	TRBJ1-1
CASSVQAPEQFF	TGCGCCAGCAGTGTACAGGCCCCGGAGCAGTTCTTC	.	.	TRBV5-1	TRBJ2-1
CASSVGSGSSYNEQFF	TGTGCCAGCAGCGTAGGGTCCGGGAGCTCCTACAATGAGCAGTTCTTC	.	.	TRBV9	TRBJ2-1
CASSQGATKNIQYF	TGTGCCAGCTCACAGGGGGCGACCAAAAACATTCAGTACTTC	.	TRBD1	TRBV18	TRBJ2-4
CATSSTDMQETQYF	TGTGCCACCAGCAGTACGGACATGCAAGAGACCCAGTACTTC	.	.	TRBV6-2/TRBV6-3	TRBJ2-5
CASSNPGLNTGELFF	TGTGCCAGCAGTAACCCAGGGTTAAACACCGGGGAGCTGTTTTTT	.	.	TRBV27	TRBJ2-2
CASSNRVYEQYF	TGTGCCAGCAGCAACAGGGTTTACGAGCAGTACTTC	.	.	TRBV3-1/TRBV3-2	TRBJ2-7
CASSRGPNTEAFF	TGTGCCAGCTCTAGGGGCCCGAACACTGAAGCTTTCTTT	.	.	TRBV7-2	TRBJ1-1
CASSSAGGQREQFF	TGTGCCAGCAGCTCAGCGGGGGGGCAACGTGAGCAGTTCTTC	.	TRBD2	TRBV13	TRBJ2-1
CSASQGDTQYF	TGCAGTGCTAGCCAGGGTGATACGCAGTATTTT	.	.	TRBV20-1	TRBJ2-3
CASSPPGTGRYNEQFF	TGTGCCAGCTCACCCCCCGGGACAGGGCGCTACAATGAGCAGTTCTTC	.	TRBD1	TRBV18	TRBJ2-1
CASSQGDRGLGNTIYF	TGTGCCAGCAGCCAAGGTGACAGGGGTCTAGGAAACACCATATATTTT	.	TRBD1	TRBV3-1/TRBV3-2	TRBJ1-3
CSASPEGSYNSPLHF	TGCAGTGCTAGTCCGGAGGGCTCCTATAATTCACCCCTCCACTTT	.	.	TRBV20-1	TRBJ1-6
CASSAQGLPLHF	TGTGCCAGCAGCGCCCAGGGTTTACCCCTCCACTTT	.	.	TRBV3-1/TRBV3-2	TRBJ1-6
CASSLGQIAGTEAFF	TGCGCCAGCAGCTTGGGGCAAATCGCAGGGACTGAAGCTTTCTTT	.	.	TRBV5-1	TRBJ1-1
CAWRVGGRPNQPQHF	TGTGCCTGGAGAGTTGGAGGGAGACCCAATCAGCCCCAGCATTTT	.	.	TRBV30	TRBJ1-5
CASGRDIQYF	TGTGCCAGCGGCAGGGACATTCAGTACTTC	.	.	TRBV28	TRBJ2-4
CASSSSGADYGYTF	TGTGCCAGCAGTTCATCAGGGGCGGACTATGGCTACACCTTC	.	.	TRBV6-4	TRBJ1-2
CASSGDRAAGWFF	TGTGCCAGCAGCGGGGACAGGGCGGCCGGTTGGTTCTTC	many	TRBD1	TRBV25-1	TRBJ2-1
CASSLALGPEQFF	TGCGCCAGCAGCTTGGCCTTGGGGCCTGAGCAGTTCTTC	.	.	TRBV5-1	TRBJ2-1
CASSFYPDGAYGYTF	TGCGCCAGCAGCTTCTACCCTGATGGGGCCTATGGCTACACCTTC	.	.	TRBV5-1	TRBJ1-2
CASSRDFVGYEQYF	TGTGCCAGCAGCCGCGACTTTGTCGGTTACGAGCAGTACTTC	.	.	TRBV2	TRBJ2-7
CASSFGGNQPQHF	TGTGCCAGCAGCTTCGGGGGCAATCAGCCCCAGCATTTT	.	.	TRBV7-9	TRBJ1-5
CASSLGAGANVLTF	TGCGCCAGCAGCTTAGGGGCTGGGGCCAACGTCCTGACTTTC	once	.	TRBV4-3	TRBJ2-6
CASSQGTADTQYF	TGCGCCAGCAGCCAAGGAACGGCAGATACGCAGTATTTT	.	.	TRBV4-3	TRBJ2-3
CASSGQNSPLHF	TGTGCCAGCTCAGGACAAAATTCACCCCTCCACTTT	.	.	TRBV18	TRBJ1-6
CASSSGMDRGQPQHF	TGTGCCAGCAGCTCCGGAATGGACAGGGGCCAGCCCCAGCATTTT	few	TRBD1	TRBV7-8	TRBJ1-5
CASSQAIGRNYGYTF	TGTGCCAGCAGCCAAGCAATTGGGCGAAACTATGGCTACACCTTC	.	.	TRBV3-1/TRBV3-2	TRBJ1-2
CASSLMDLSSYEQYF	TGTGCCAGCAGCTTAATGGACTTGAGCTCCTACGAGCAGTACTTC	.	.	TRBV11-2	TRBJ2-7
CASRSGLAGHNEQFF	TGTGCCAGTAGGTCGGGACTAGCGGGGCACAATGAGCAGTTCTTC	.	TRBD2	TRBV19	TRBJ2-1
CASSLQGAEQFF	TGTGCCAGCAGTTTACAGGGTGCTGAGCAGTTCTTC	once	.	TRBV2	TRBJ2-1
CASSGRDRTYNEQFF	TGTGCCAGCAGCGGCCGGGACAGAACATACAATGAGCAGTTCTTC	.	TRBD1	TRBV9	TRBJ2-1
CASSSRAGGISSGANVLTF	TGTGCCAGTAGTTCCCGCGCAGGGGGCATTAGCTCTGGGGCCAACGTCCTGACTTTC	.	TRBD1	TRBV19	TRBJ2-6
CASSSSLATGELFF	TGTGCCAGCAGCTCCTCACTAGCAACCGGGGAGCTGTTTTTT	.	.	TRBV11-2	TRBJ2-2
CASSIDIVPGRVAFF	TGTGCCAGTAGTATAGATATCGTTCCGGGGAGAGTGGCTTTCTTT	.	.	TRBV19	TRBJ1-1
CASRAGRSMGYEQYF	TGTGCCAGCCGAGCGGGGCGAAGTATGGGCTACGAGCAGTACTTC	.	TRBD2	TRBV6-5	TRBJ2-7
CASSLGGKPMEQYF	TGCGCCAGCAGCTTGGGAGGCAAACCGATGGAGCAGTACTTC	few	.	TRBV5-1	TRBJ2-7
CSASQGSKGYGYTF	TGCAGCGCCTCACAGGGGAGTAAAGGCTATGGCTACACCTTC	.	TRBD1	TRBV29-1	TRBJ1-2
CASSLSGVETQYF	TGTGCCAGCAGCTTATCAGGGGTAGAGACCCAGTACTTC	many	.	TRBV7-9	TRBJ2-5
CASSLVVEVLGGYTF	TGTGCCAGCAGCTTAGTTGTCGAGGTCCTTGGGGGCTACACCTTC	.	.	TRBV7-2	TRBJ1-2
CASRQGNYGYTF	TGTGCCAGCAGACAGGGCAACTATGGCTACACCTTC	.	.	TRBV6-6	TRBJ1-2
CASSGQNQPQHF	TGTGCCAGCAGCGGACAGAATCAGCCCCAGCATTTT	once	.	TRBV5-8	TRBJ1-5
CASSFRDFGNTIYF	TGTGCCAGCAGCTTCCGGGACTTTGGAAACACCATATATTTT	.	.	TRBV7-9	TRBJ1-3